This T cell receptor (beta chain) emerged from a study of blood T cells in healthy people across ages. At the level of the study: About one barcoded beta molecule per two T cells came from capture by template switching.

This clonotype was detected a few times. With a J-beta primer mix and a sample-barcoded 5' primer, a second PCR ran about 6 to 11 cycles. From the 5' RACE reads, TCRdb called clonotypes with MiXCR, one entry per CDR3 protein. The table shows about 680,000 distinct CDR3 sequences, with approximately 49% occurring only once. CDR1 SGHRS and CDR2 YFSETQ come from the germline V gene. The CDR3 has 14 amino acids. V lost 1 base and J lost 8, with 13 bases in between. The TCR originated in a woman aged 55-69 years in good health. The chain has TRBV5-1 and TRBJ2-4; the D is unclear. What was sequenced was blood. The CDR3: CASSLMGSVDIQYF. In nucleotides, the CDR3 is TGCGCCAGCAGCTTGATGGGATCGGTTGACATTCAGTACTTC.